What follows are 30 T cell receptor beta chains derived from one specimen sequenced in a study of T cell repertoires in cytomegalovirus infection. TCRdb re-analysed the reads in MiXCR, keeping a single row per CDR3 protein. The sample shows 150,000 to 200,000 distinct CDR3 sequences, 13% to 15% of them seen only once. Material: PBMCs. The receptors were sampled from a human donor in good health (CMV status not recorded). Some clones in this sample may be carry-over from other donors' samples.

This clonotype was detected only a few times. The chain links TRBV20-1 to TRBJ2-5; 15 nucleotides agree with TRBD2. Germline CDR1 reads DFQATT; CDR2 reads SNEGSKA (reference sequence). This CDR3 is built from 17 residues. V shed 1 base and J 9 bases; nucleotides not matched to a gene: 12. CDR3 sequence reads: CSARAGLAGGPESAQYF. In DNA, the CDR3 is TGCAGTGCTAGAGCGGGACTAGCGGGAGGCCCCGAATCGGCCCAGTACTTC.

The chain combines TRBV4-1 with TRBJ1-5; D gene uncertain. The CDR3 contains 13 residues. V was pared by 2 bases and J by 7 bases, with 9 bases between. Germline loops: CDR1 MGHRA, CDR2 YSYEKL. The CDR3 sequence is CASSQTYGQPQHF. The CDR3 DNA is TGCGCCAGCAGCCAAACCTACGGGCAGCCCCAGCATTTT.

This clonotype was observed a handful of times. The rearrangement joins TRBV14 to TRBJ2-1; D not certain. Deletions cut 0 bases from V and 2 bases from J, with 11 bases between. CDR3 length: 16 amino acids. Looked up from germline, CDR1 is SGHDN and CDR2 is FVKESK. CDR3 sequence (DNA): TGTGCCAGCAGCCAAGAGCCCTGGGCGGCCTACAATGAGCAGTTCTTC. Protein sequence: CASSQEPWAAYNEQFF.

In this sample, this clonotype turned up many times. V is TRBV20-1 and J is TRBJ2-1, with TRBD1 identical over 9 bases. With V trimmed by 5 bases and J by 8 bases, 7 bases remained unmatched. Looked up from germline, CDR1 is DFQATT and CDR2 is SNEGSKA (reference sequence). The CDR3 totals 13 residues. The CDR3 region is CSAPGQGIDEQFF. The CDR3 bases are TGCAGTGCTCCGGGACAGGGAATCGATGAGCAGTTCTTC.

This clonotype has ten or more counts. The rearrangement joins TRBV7-9 to TRBJ1-2; 7 nucleotides agree with TRBD1. Germline V gives CDR1 SEHNR, CDR2 FQNEAQ (reference sequence). V dropped 5 bases and J dropped 4; count of bases not matched to a gene: 10. This CDR3 is built from 15 residues. CDR3: CASSPSRTGGYGYTF. DNA of the CDR3: TGTGCCAGCAGCCCATCGAGGACAGGCGGCTATGGCTACACCTTC.

This clonotype was seen repeatedly, ten times or more. The rearrangement links TRBV7-9 to TRBJ2-1; D could derive from TRBD1 or TRBD2 (7 bases each). The V end lost 3 bases, the J end lost 4 bases, and 13 bases lay between the germline ends. Germline values: CDR1 SEHNR, CDR2 FQNEAQ (reference sequence). The CDR3 is made up of 15 amino acids. The CDR3 coding sequence is TGTGCCAGCAGCTTTCCCAGGGGGGGGTACAATGAGCAGTTCTTC. Protein product: CASSFPRGGYNEQFF.

Only a few counts were recorded for this clonotype. The J gene is TRBJ1-2, the V gene TRBV27, with 7 positions matching TRBD1. The germline gives CDR1 MNHEY, CDR2 SMNVEV (reference sequence). CDR3 length: 13 amino acids. Trimming at V came to 2 bases and at J to 7 bases, leaving 4 bases not matched to a gene. CDR3: CASSLTTGLGYTF. CDR3 bases: TGTGCCAGCAGTTTAACGACAGGGCTTGGCTACACCTTC.

This clonotype was counted many times. The chain recombines TRBV28 with TRBJ2-7; 11 bases fit TRBD1. In germline, CDR1 is MDHEN, CDR2 SYDVKM. The CDR3 contains 16 residues. V dropped 5 bases and J dropped 4; count of bases not matched to a gene: 10. CDR3 sequence (DNA): TGTGCCAGCAGTCATCTCCGGACAGGGGGCAAGTACGAGCAGTACTTC. Its translation is CASSHLRTGGKYEQYF.

V gene TRBV19 combines with J gene TRBJ2-1, with 11 bases identical to TRBD2. CDR1 LNHDA and CDR2 SQIVND come from the germline V gene (reference sequence). The CDR3 extends over 14 amino acids. The ends lost 8 bases at V and 8 bases at J; junction bases unmatched: 8. DNA for the CDR3: TGTGCCAGTGCCCTAGCGGGGGGTCCCGATGAGCAGTTCTTC. Its protein product is CASALAGGPDEQFF.

A few counts support this clonotype. The chain uses TRBV7-9 and TRBJ2-1; no clear D gene. The V gene lost 4 bases and the J gene lost 0 bases, with 13 bases spanning the gap. CDR1 is SEHNR and CDR2 is FQNEAQ in the germline V gene (reference sequence). The CDR3 length is 16 residues. CDR3 sequence reads: CASSSPVGFSYNEQFF. In DNA, the CDR3 is TGTGCCAGCAGCTCCCCTGTGGGGTTCTCCTACAATGAGCAGTTCTTC. Supplemented by reference TRBV7-9 and TRBJ2-1, the full variable domain reads DTGVSQNPRHKITKRGQNVTFRCDPISEHNRLYWYRQTLGQGPEFLTYFQNEAQLEKSRLLSDRFSAERPKGSFSTLEIQRTEQGDSAMYLCASSSPVGFSYNEQFFGPGTRLTVL.

The chain has TRBV2 and TRBJ2-3; maybe TRBD2 (6 bases). Germline CDR1 and CDR2: SNHLY and FYNNEI. V was trimmed by 1 base and J by 1 base, leaving 9 bases between them. There are 15 residues in the CDR3. The CDR3, as DNA: TGTGCCAGCAGTGAAGGTAGCGGTCGCACAGATACGCAGTATTTT. This gives the protein CASSEGSGRTDTQYF.

This clonotype was recorded a few times. V is TRBV28 and J is TRBJ2-1; 7 bases map to TRBD1. With V trimmed by 3 bases and J by 2 bases, 16 bases remained unmatched. Germline values: CDR1 MDHEN, CDR2 SYDVKM. This CDR3 has 19 amino acids. CDR3 bases: TGTGCCAGCAGTTTTGGCGCCTTCCAGACAGGGAACGCCTACAATGAGCAGTTCTTC. The encoded protein is CASSFGAFQTGNAYNEQFF. The complete variable domain, with remaining parts taken from reference TRBV28 and TRBJ2-1, reads DVKVTQSSRYLVKRTGEKVFLECVQDMDHENMFWYRQDPGLGLRLIYFSYDVKMKEKGDIPEGYSVSREKKERFSLILESASTNQTSMYLCASSFGAFQTGNAYNEQFFGPGTRLTVL.

This clonotype was seen only a few times. The chain recombines TRBV2 with TRBJ2-2, with 9 bases identical to TRBD1. Trimming took 5 bases from V and 4 from J; bases not matched to a gene: 5. The CDR3 runs to 15 residues. Per germline, CDR1 SNHLY and CDR2 FYNNEI. In DNA form, the CDR3 reads TGTGCCAGCAGTCCGAGGACAGGGGTCACCGGGGAGCTGTTTTTT. Residues: CASSPRTGVTGELFF.

This chain connects TRBV5-1 to TRBJ2-1; 7 bases fit TRBD1. The trim removed 4 bases at V and 9 bases at J, leaving 10 bases unmatched. Germline CDR1 SGHRS, CDR2 YFSETQ. This CDR3 is built from 14 residues. CDR3 DNA sequence: TGCGCCAGCAGCCCGGACAGGCATGGAGGTGAGCAGTTCTTC. This codes for CASSPDRHGGEQFF. The complete variable domain, with remaining parts taken from reference TRBV5-1 and TRBJ2-1, reads KAGVTQTPRYLIKTRGQQVTLSCSPISGHRSVSWYQQTPGQGLQFLFEYFSETQRNKGNFPGRFSGRQFSNSRSEMNVSTLELGDSALYLCASSPDRHGGEQFFGPGTRLTVL.

This clonotype showed up just a few times. The chain carries TRBV5-1 and TRBJ2-1, with 7 bases fitting TRBD2. The CDR3 spans 16 residues. Germline trimming cut 2 bases from V and 9 bases from J; bases unmatched to any gene: 14. Germline V gene sequence: CDR1 SGHRS, CDR2 YFSETQ. The CDR3 DNA is TGCGCCAGCAGCTTTAGTCGGACACGGCCGGGGGGTGAGCAGTTCTTC. This sequence encodes CASSFSRTRPGGEQFF. Based on the CDR3 plus reference TRBV5-1 and TRBJ2-1, the full variable domain is KAGVTQTPRYLIKTRGQQVTLSCSPISGHRSVSWYQQTPGQGLQFLFEYFSETQRNKGNFPGRFSGRQFSNSRSEMNVSTLELGDSALYLCASSFSRTRPGGEQFFGPGTRLTVL.

CDR3 nucleotides: TGTGCCATCAGTGAATTGGGCGGCAATCAGCCCCAGCATTTT. Translated: CAISELGGNQPQHF. This chain joins TRBV10-3 and TRBJ1-5; D gene uncertain. Germline CDR1 is ENHRY and CDR2 is SYGVKD. The ends were cut back, 3 bases at V and 2 bases at J, with 8 bases in the middle. The CDR3 is 14 amino acids.

This clonotype has a count of ten or more. The chain carries TRBV6-2 or TRBV6-3 and TRBJ2-7; the D gene is possibly TRBD1 (5 bases). The CDR3 has 14 residues. Trimming took off 1 base at V and 3 bases at J, with 10 bases between the two ends. Per germline, CDR1 MNHEY and CDR2 SVGEGT. The CDR3 loop reads CASSYLTGLYEQYF. DNA of the CDR3: TGTGCCAGCAGTTACTTAACAGGCCTCTACGAGCAGTACTTC.

This clonotype turned up a few times. The rearrangement uses TRBV10-1 and TRBJ2-7; D might be TRBD2 (6 bases). This CDR3 is built from 15 residues. Trimming cost V 3 bases and J 5 bases, with 17 bases left between them. Germline V gene data show CDR1 as WNHNN and CDR2 as SYGVQD (reference sequence). CDR3 sequence: CASSDFGTPPNEQYF. CDR3 coding DNA: TGCGCCAGCAGTGATTTCGGGACTCCTCCCAACGAGCAGTACTTC.

This CDR3 reads CGHPPNTGELFF. CDR3 DNA sequence: TGCGGCCACCCCCCAAACACCGGGGAGCTGTTTTTT. This chain uses TRBV29-1 with TRBJ2-2; no reliable D call. From germline, CDR1 is SQVTM and CDR2 ANQGSEA. This CDR3 is 12 amino acids long.

The chain recombines TRBV28 with TRBJ2-4, with D possibly being TRBD2 (5 bases). The CDR3 totals 16 residues. V was cut by 5 bases and J by 7 bases, with 21 bases left in between. Germline CDR1 is MDHEN and CDR2 is SYDVKM. CDR3 region: CASSLKGALKMNIQYF. In DNA, the CDR3 is TGTGCCAGCAGTCTTAAGGGAGCCCTTAAAATGAACATTCAGTACTTC.

This clonotype showed up just a few times. J is TRBJ1-1 and V is TRBV20-1; D not resolved. CDR1 is DFQATT and CDR2 is SNEGSKA in the germline V gene (reference sequence). Between the trimmed V and J ends, which lost 3 bases and 3 bases, there was a span of 11 bases. The CDR3 consists of 13 residues. The CDR3, as DNA: TGCAGTGCTAGGGTAGGGTCAGACACTGAAGCTTTCTTT. Translated, it gives CSARVGSDTEAFF.

This clonotype was seen many times. This chain connects TRBV12-3 or TRBV12-4 to TRBJ1-2; D is possibly TRBD1 (5 bases). V lost 4 bases and J lost 4, with 22 bases in between. This CDR3 is 17 amino acids long. For the CDR3, the DNA is TGTGCCAGCAGTTCTCTTAGGGGTCCCACAATTTCCTATGGCTACACCTTC. As protein: CASSSLRGPTISYGYTF.

This clonotype came up a few times. The V gene is TRBV24-1, the J gene TRBJ2-1; 10 bases align to TRBD1. V lost 4 bases to trimming and J lost 5 bases; unmatched junction nucleotides: 7. CDR3 length equals 16 residues. Germline V gives CDR1 KGHDR, CDR2 SFDVKD. The CDR3 nucleotides are TGTGCCACCAGTGACTCCCGGGACAGGGGAAACAATGAGCAGTTCTTC. Translated, it gives CATSDSRDRGNNEQFF.

This chain joins TRBV29-1 and TRBJ1-2; D not certain. The CDR3 covers 15 residues. The germline V and J ends were trimmed by 6 bases and 0 bases, with 17 bases remaining between them. The germline V gene encodes CDR1 SQVTM and CDR2 ANQGSEA. CDR3 in amino acids: CSVSRTGDPNYGYTF. In DNA form, the CDR3 reads TGCAGCGTCTCCCGAACTGGAGATCCTAACTATGGCTACACCTTC.

This clonotype was counted at least ten times. The chain uses TRBV7-2 and TRBJ1-3; D ambiguous. Germline CDR1 reads SGHTA; CDR2 reads FQGNSA. V was shortened by 3 bases and J by 0 bases, with 15 bases between the two germline ends. CDR3 length: 17 amino acids. Written as DNA, the CDR3 is TGTGCCAGCAGCTTCAAGGGCGCGGTCGGCTCTGGAAACACCATATATTTT. This sequence encodes CASSFKGAVGSGNTIYF.

This clonotype has ten or more counts. The rearrangement joins TRBV7-2 to TRBJ1-4; the D is unclear. Trimming left V 5 bases short and J 0 bases short, with 10 bases between. Germline CDR1 and CDR2: SGHTA and FQGNSA. This CDR3 comprises 15 residues. CDR3 region: CASSPSSATNEKLFF. The CDR3 DNA sequence: TGTGCCAGCAGCCCCTCCAGTGCAACTAATGAAAAACTGTTTTTT.

This clonotype has more than one count but fewer than ten. The rearrangement joins TRBV5-1 to TRBJ1-1, with no clear D. CDR1 and CDR2 (germline): SGHRS, YFSETQ. V lost 4 bases and J 1 base, leaving 8 bases between the germline ends. The CDR3 sequence is 13 residues long. The CDR3 nucleotides are TGCGCCAGCAGCCGAGCCAAGAACACTGAAGCTTTCTTT. Encoded protein: CASSRAKNTEAFF.

This clonotype was seen a few times. The chain combines TRBV28 with TRBJ2-1; D perhaps matches TRBD2 (6 bases). CDR3 length: 15 residues. The V end lost 4 bases, the J end lost 7 bases, and 17 bases lay between the germline ends. CDR1 and CDR2 (germline): MDHEN, SYDVKM. The DNA of the CDR3 is TGTGCCAGCAGTTCCCCCCGTGCGGGAAGGAATGAGCAGTTCTTC. Its protein product is CASSSPRAGRNEQFF.

This clonotype has at least ten counts. CDR3 residues: CATKGATNYGYTF. CDR3 in DNA: TGTGCCACTAAGGGGGCTACCAACTATGGCTACACCTTC. The chain links TRBV10-3 to TRBJ1-2, with 7 nucleotides matching TRBD1. CDR3 length: 13 residues. CDR1 is ENHRY, CDR2 SYGVKD, per germline. The V gene end was trimmed by 10 bases and the J gene end by 2 bases; junction bases not matched to a gene: 7.

This clonotype was seen ten or more times. J is TRBJ2-1 and V is TRBV7-3; possible D gene TRBD1, 6 bases. The CDR3 spans 15 residues. Trimming took 2 bases from V and 4 from J, leaving 12 bases between them. The germline V gene has CDR1 SGHTA and CDR2 FQGTGA. Written as DNA, the CDR3 is TGTGCCAGCAGCTTAGGACAGCTATCATACAATGAGCAGTTCTTC. As protein: CASSLGQLSYNEQFF.